This TCR beta chain was observed in a study of T-cell memory formation after mild COVID-19. Study summary: Among the donors, TCR clusters were largely specific to each donor.

This CDR3 has 13 residues. V lost 6 bases to trimming and J lost 2 bases, with 10 bases between them. There are many counts of this clonotype. TCRdb redid the calling of the 5' RACE reads with MiXCR, one entry per CDR3 protein. The table records 500,000 to 650,000 distinct CDR3 sequences, approximately 21% of them present only once. The V call is TRBV12-3 or TRBV12-4, the J call TRBJ1-2, with D possibly TRBD1 on 6 matching bases. The sequenced sample consisted of PBMCs or a T cell subset sorted from them (not recorded which). This receptor was identified in an adult woman who had mild COVID-19 (a few samples of this study predate the infection). Cell type and time point are not known. This CDR3 is CASRPTGNYGYTF. CDR3 DNA: TGTGCCAGCAGGCCCACAGGGAACTATGGCTACACCTTC.